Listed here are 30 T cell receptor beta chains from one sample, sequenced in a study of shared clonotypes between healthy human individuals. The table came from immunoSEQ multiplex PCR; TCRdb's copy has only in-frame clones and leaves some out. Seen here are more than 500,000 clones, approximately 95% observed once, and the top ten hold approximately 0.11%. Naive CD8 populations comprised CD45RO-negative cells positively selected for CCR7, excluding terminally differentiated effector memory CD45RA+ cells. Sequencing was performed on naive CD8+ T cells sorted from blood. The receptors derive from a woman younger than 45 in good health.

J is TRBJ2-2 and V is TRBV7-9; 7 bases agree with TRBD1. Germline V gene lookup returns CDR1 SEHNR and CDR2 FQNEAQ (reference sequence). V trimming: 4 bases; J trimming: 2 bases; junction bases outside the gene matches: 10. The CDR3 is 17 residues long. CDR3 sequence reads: CASSYRGRMGNTGELFF. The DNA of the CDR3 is TGTGCCAGCAGCTATAGGGGGCGCATGGGCAACACCGGGGAGCTGTTTTTT.

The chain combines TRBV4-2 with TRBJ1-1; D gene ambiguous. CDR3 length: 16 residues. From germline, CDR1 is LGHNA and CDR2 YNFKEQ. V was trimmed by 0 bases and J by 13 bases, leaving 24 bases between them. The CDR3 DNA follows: TGTGCCAGCAGCCAAGAACAAACTCAGAGCTTACCGAATGTTTTCTTT. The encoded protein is CASSQEQTQSLPNVFF.

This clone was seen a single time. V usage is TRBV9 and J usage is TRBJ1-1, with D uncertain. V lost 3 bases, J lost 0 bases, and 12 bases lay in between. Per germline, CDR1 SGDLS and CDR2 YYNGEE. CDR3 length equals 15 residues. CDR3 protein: CASSARGSVNTEAFF. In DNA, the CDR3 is TGTGCCAGCAGCGCGAGAGGGTCAGTGAACACTGAAGCTTTCTTT. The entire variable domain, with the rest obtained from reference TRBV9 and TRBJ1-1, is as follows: DSGVTQTPKHLITATGQRVTLRCSPRSGDLSVYWYQQSLDQGLQFLIQYYNGEERAKGNILERFSAQQFPDLHSELNLSSLELGDSALYFCASSARGSVNTEAFFGQGTRLTVV.

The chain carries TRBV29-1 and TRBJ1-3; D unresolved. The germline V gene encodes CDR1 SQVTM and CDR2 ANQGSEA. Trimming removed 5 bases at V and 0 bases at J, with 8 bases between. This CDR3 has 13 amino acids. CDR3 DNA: TGCAGCGTTTCCGTTAGCTCTGGAAACACCATATATTTT. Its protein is CSVSVSSGNTIYF.

CDR3 sequence reads: CASSGAYEQYF. For the CDR3, the DNA is TGTGCCAGCAGTGGGGCCTACGAGCAGTACTTC. The chain links TRBV27 to TRBJ2-5, with no clear D. The J call may be wrong; the DNA end is better matched by TRBJ2-7. This CDR3 has 11 amino acids. Germline CDR1 is MNHEY and CDR2 is SMNVEV (reference sequence).

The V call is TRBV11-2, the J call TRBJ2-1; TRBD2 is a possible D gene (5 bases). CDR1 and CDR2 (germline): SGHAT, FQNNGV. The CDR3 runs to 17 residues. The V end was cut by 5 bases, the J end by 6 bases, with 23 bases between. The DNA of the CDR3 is TGTGCCAGCAGCCTCCAAAAGGGTTACGTTGAGGGCAATGAGCAGTTCTTC. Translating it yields CASSLQKGYVEGNEQFF.

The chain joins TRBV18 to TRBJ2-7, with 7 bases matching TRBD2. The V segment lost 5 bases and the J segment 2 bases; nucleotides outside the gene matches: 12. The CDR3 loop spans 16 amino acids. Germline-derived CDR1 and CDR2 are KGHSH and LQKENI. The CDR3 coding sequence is TGTGCCAGCTCATTTTCCGCCGCTAGCGGTACCTACGAGCAGTACTTC. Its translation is CASSFSAASGTYEQYF. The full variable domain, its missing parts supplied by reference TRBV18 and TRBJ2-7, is NAGVMQNPRHLVRRRGQEARLRCSPMKGHSHVYWYRQLPEEGLKFMVYLQKENIIDESGMPKERFSAEFPKEGPSILRIQQVVRGDSAAYFCASSFSAASGTYEQYFGPGTRLTVT.

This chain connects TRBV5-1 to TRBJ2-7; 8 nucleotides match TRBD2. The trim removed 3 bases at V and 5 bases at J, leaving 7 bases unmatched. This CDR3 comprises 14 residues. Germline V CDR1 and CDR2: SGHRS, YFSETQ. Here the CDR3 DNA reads TGCGCCAGCAGCTCAATAGCGGGACGAAACGAGCAGTACTTC. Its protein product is CASSSIAGRNEQYF.

In nucleotides, the CDR3 is TGTGCCAGCAGCTCCCGGACTAGTGGCAATGAGCAGTTCTTC. Translation: CASSSRTSGNEQFF. V is TRBV7-9 and J is TRBJ2-1, with 7 bases identical to TRBD2. CDR3 length: 14 amino acids. Germline CDR1 is SEHNR and CDR2 is FQNEAQ (reference sequence). With 4 bases clipped from V and 6 bases from J, the junction kept 6 bases outside the gene matches.

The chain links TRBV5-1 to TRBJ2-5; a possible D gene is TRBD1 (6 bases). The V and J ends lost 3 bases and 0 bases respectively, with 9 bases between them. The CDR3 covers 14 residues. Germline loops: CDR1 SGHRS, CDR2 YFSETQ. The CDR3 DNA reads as TGCGCCAGCAGCTCGGGACAATACCAAGAGACCCAGTACTTC. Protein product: CASSSGQYQETQYF.

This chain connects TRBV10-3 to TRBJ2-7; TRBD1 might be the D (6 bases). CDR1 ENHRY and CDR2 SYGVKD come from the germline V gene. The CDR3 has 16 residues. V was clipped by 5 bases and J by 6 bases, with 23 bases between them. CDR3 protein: CAISQGPPKGESEQYF. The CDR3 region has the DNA TGTGCCATCAGTCAAGGGCCCCCGAAGGGGGAATCCGAGCAGTACTTC.

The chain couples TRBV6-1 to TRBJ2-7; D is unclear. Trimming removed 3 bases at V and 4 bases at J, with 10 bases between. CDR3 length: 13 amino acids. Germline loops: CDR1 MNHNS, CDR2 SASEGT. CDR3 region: CASSDLTPYEQYF. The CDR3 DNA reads TGTGCCAGCAGTGACCTGACACCTTACGAGCAGTACTTC.

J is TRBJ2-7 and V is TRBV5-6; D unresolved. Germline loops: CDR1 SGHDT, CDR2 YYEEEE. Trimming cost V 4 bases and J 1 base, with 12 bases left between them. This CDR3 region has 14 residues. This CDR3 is CASSASSESYEQYF. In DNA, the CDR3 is TGTGCCAGCAGCGCGAGTAGTGAGTCCTACGAGCAGTACTTC.

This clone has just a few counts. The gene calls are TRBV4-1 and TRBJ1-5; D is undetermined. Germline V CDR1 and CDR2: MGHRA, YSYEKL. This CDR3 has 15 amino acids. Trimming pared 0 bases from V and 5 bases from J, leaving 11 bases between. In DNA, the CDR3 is TGCGCCAGCAGCCAAGATTTAGGTGGTCATCAGCCCCAGCATTTT. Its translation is CASSQDLGGHQPQHF.

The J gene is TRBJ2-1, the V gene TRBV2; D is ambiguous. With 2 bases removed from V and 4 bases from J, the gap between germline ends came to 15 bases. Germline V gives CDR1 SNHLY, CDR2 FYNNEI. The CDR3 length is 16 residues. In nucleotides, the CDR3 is TGTGCCAGCAGTGAATCAACCCTCGAGAGGTACAATGAGCAGTTCTTC. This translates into CASSESTLERYNEQFF.

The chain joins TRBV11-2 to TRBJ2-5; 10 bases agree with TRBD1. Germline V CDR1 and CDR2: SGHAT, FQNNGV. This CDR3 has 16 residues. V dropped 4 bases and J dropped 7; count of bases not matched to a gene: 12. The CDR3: CASSSGPGTGAGTQYF. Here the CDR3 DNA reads TGTGCCAGCAGCTCCGGGCCCGGGACAGGGGCCGGGACCCAGTACTTC. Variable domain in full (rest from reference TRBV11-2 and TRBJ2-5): EAGVAQSPRYKIIEKRQSVAFWCNPISGHATLYWYQQILGQGPKLLIQFQNNGVVDDSQLPKDRFSAERLKGVDSTLKIQPAKLEDSAVYLCASSSGPGTGAGTQYFGPGTRLLVL.

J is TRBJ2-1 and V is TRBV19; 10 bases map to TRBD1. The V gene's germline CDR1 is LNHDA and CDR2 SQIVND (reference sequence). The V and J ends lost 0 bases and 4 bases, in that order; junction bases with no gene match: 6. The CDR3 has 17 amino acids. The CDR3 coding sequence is TGTGCCAGTAGTATAGATTATAGGGGACAGGGGTACAATGAGCAGTTCTTC. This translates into CASSIDYRGQGYNEQFF.

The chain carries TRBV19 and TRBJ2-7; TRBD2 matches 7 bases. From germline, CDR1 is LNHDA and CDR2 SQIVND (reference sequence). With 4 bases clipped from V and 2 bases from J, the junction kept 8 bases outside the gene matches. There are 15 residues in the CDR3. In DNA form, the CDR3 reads TGTGCCAGTAGTACGACTACAAGCGGGACCTACGAGCAGTACTTC. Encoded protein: CASSTTTSGTYEQYF.

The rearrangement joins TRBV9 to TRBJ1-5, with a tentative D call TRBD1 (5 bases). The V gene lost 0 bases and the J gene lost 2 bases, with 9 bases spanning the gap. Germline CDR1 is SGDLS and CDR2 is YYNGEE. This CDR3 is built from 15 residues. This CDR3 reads CASSVGQGGNQPQHF. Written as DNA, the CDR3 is TGTGCCAGCAGCGTAGGTCAGGGAGGCAATCAGCCCCAGCATTTT.

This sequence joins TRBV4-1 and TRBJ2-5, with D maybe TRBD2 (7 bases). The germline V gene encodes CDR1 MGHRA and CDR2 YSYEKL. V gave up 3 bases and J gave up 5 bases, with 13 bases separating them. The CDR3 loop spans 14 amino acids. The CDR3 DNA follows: TGCGCCAGCAGCCAGCGGAAGGGGGGGGAGACCCAGTACTTC. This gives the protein CASSQRKGGETQYF.

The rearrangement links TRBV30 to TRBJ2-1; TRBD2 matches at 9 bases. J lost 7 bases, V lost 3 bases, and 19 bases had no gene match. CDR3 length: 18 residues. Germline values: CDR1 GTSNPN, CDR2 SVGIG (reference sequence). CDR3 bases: TGTGCCTGGAGGGGTTTAGCGGGAGACCACGGAGGCGCAAATGAGCAGTTCTTC. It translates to CAWRGLAGDHGGANEQFF. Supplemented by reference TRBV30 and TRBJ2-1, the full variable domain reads SQTIHQWPATLVQPVGSPLSLECTVEGTSNPNLYWYRQAAGRGLQLLFYSVGIGQISSEVPQNLSASRPQDRQFILSSKKLLLSDSGFYLCAWRGLAGDHGGANEQFFGPGTRLTVL.

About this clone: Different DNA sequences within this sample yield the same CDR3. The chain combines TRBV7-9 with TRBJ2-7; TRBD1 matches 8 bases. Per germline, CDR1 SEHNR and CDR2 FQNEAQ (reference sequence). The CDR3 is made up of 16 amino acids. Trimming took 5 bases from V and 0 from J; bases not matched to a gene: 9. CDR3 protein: CASSLDTGQASYEQYF. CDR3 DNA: TGTGCCAGCAGCCTTGACACGGGACAGGCCTCCTACGAGCAGTACTTC.

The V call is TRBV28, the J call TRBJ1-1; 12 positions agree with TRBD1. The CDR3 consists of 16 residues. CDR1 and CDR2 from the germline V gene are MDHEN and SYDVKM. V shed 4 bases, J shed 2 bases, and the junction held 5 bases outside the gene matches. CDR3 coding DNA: TGTGCCAGCAGTTCGGGACAGGGGGCGTTTAACACTGAAGCTTTCTTT. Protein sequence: CASSSGQGAFNTEAFF.

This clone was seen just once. CDR3 loop: CASSLTGSSGANVLTF. CDR3 in DNA: TGTGCCAGCAGCTTGACAGGCAGCTCTGGGGCCAACGTCCTGACTTTC. J is TRBJ2-6 and V is TRBV5-6, with D perhaps matching TRBD1 (5 bases). V lost 1 base, J lost 0 bases, and 8 bases lay in between. The CDR3 sequence is 16 residues long. Germline V gene data show CDR1 as SGHDT and CDR2 as YYEEEE.

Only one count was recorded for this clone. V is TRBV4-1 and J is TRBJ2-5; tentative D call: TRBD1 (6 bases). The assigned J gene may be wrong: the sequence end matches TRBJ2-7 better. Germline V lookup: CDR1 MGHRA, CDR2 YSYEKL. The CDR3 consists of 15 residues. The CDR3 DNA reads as TGCGCCAGCAGCCTACAGGGCTCCTTCTCCTACGAGCAGTACTTC. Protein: CASSLQGSFSYEQYF.

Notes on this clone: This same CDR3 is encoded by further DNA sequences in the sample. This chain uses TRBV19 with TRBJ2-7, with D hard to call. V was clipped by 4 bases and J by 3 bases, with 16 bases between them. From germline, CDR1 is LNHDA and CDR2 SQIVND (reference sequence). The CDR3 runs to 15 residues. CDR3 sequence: CASSTTTNHFYEQYF. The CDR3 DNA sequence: TGTGCCAGTAGTACAACAACAAACCACTTCTACGAGCAGTACTTC.

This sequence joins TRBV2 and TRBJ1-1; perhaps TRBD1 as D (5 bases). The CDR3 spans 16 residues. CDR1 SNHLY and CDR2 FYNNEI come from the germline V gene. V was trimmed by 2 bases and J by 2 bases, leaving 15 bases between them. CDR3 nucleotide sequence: TGTGCCAGCAGTGAAACTACCACAGGTACCAACACTGAAGCTTTCTTT. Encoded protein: CASSETTTGTNTEAFF. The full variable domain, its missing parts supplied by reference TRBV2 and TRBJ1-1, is EPEVTQTPSHQVTQMGQEVILRCVPISNHLYFYWYRQILGQKVEFLVSFYNNEISEKSEIFDDQFSVERPDGSNFTLKIRSTKLEDSAMYFCASSETTTGTNTEAFFGQGTRLTVV.

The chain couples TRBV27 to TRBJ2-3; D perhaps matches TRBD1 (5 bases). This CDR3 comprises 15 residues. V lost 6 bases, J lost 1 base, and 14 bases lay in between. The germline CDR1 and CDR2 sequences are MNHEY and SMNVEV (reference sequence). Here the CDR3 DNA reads TGTGCCAGCAGCCAATGGGGCATTGGCACAGATACGCAGTATTTT. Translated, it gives CASSQWGIGTDTQYF.

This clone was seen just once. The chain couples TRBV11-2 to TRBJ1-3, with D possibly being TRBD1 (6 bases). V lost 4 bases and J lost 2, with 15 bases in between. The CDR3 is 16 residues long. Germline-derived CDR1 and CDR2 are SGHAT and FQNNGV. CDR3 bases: TGTGCCAGCAGCTCAGACCCCAGGGGAACTGGAAACACCATATATTTT. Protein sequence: CASSSDPRGTGNTIYF.

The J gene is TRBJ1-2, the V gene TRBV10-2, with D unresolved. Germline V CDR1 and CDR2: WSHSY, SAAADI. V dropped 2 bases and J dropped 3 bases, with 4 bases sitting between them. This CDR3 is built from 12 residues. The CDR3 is CASSEGHYGYTF. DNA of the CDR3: TGCGCCAGCAGTGAGGGGCACTATGGCTACACCTTC.